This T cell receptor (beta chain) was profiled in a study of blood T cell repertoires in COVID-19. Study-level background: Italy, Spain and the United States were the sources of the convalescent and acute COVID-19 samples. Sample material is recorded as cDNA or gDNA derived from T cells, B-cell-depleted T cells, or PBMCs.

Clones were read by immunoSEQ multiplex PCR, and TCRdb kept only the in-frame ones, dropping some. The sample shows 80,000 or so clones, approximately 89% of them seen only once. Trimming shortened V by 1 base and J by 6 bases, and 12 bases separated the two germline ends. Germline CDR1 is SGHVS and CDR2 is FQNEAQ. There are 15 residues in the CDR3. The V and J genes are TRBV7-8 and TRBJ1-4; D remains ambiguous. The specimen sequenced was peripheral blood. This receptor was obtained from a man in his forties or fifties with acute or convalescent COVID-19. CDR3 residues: CASSLGGGRDEKLFF. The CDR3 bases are TGTGCCAGCAGCTTAGGCGGAGGGAGAGATGAAAAACTGTTTTTT.